This TCR beta chain was identified during a study of T cell repertoires in cytomegalovirus infection (dated by TCRdb to between 2019 and 2020). About the study as a whole: The HLA type of each donor mattered for the analysis, because public TCR beta signatures pointed to carriage of CMV infection along with the matching HLA type. What the research found in general, with its limitations: The ex vivo response was dominated by HLA-C-restricted CMV-specific TCR beta clonotypes, which also provided the single most frequent clonotype in two of eight donors. Carriers of CMV infection plus the relevant HLA type were discriminated by the cumulative frequency of public TCR beta family members in the study cohort and in an independent roughly 380-donor cohort.

The sequencer listed for this sample is Illumina HiSeq 1500. The raw public data were reprocessed by TCRdb itself: fastp quality trimming at Q25, MiXCR clonotype calling, in-frame beta chains only. A single entry per CDR3 protein holds the most common genes and DNA from its merged rows. The sample includes roughly 250,000 distinct CDR3 sequences, with 9% to 15% observed a single time. The ten largest clonotypes hold 1.5% to 2% of the sample. This clonotype was detected only a few times. The antigen it binds to is not known. Base-call qualities are not available, and no considerably larger clone is one nucleotide away. This sequence originates from a human donor in good health (CMV status not recorded). Some clones in this sample may be carry-over from other donors' samples. The sequencing sample was made of PBMCs.

CDR3 sequence: CSVEVVPYEQYF. The DNA sequence reads TGCAGCGTTGAAGTGGTCCCCTACGAGCAGTACTTC. In this chain, TRBV29-1 is recombined with TRBJ2-7; a confident D gene designation cannot be given. CDR1 and CDR2, per the germline V gene, are SQVTM and ANQGSEA. Relative to germline, V is 1 base shorter and J is 2 bases shorter, with 6 bases between their ends. The CDR3 measures 12 amino acids from cysteine to phenylalanine. Here the CDR3 DNA is all that survives: 36 bases in frame from base 1.